Listed here are 10 T cell receptor beta chains from one sample, sequenced in a study of blood T cell repertoires in COVID-19. Only in-frame clones appear in the TCRdb table, and some are missing; sequencing was by immunoSEQ multiplex PCR. The sample carries approximately 76,000 clones, around 88% recorded once. Sequencing was carried out using peripheral blood. These receptors were taken from a man aged 25 to 40 with acute or convalescent COVID-19.

The DNA of the CDR3 is TGTGCCACCAGCAGAGAGGGACAGGGCCACCAAGAGACCCAGTACTTC. It encodes CATSREGQGHQETQYF. The V call is TRBV15, the J call TRBJ2-5, with 9 bases lining up with TRBD1. After removal of 0 bases from V and 0 bases from J, the junction contained 2 bases not matched to a gene. The CDR3 length is 16 residues. CDR1 is LNHNV and CDR2 is YYDKDF in the germline V gene (reference sequence).

The rearrangement joins TRBV24-1 to TRBJ2-5; possible D gene TRBD2, 5 bases. Trimming cost V 4 bases and J 3 bases, with 14 bases left between them. CDR3 length: 15 residues. CDR1 KGHDR and CDR2 SFDVKD come from the germline V gene. CDR3 sequence reads: CATSDTTPGKETQYF. In nucleotides, the CDR3 is TGTGCCACCAGTGACACGACTCCGGGAAAAGAGACCCAGTACTTC.

The chain has TRBV30 and TRBJ1-2, with D unresolved. This CDR3 has 15 residues. CDR1 and CDR2 from the germline V gene are GTSNPN and SVGIG (reference sequence). With 0 bases removed from V and 3 bases from J, the gap between germline ends came to 14 bases. The CDR3 spells CAWSVPGRRDYGYTF. The CDR3 DNA reads TGTGCCTGGAGTGTACCGGGCAGGAGGGACTATGGCTACACCTTC. The full variable domain, completed using reference TRBV30 and TRBJ1-2, is SQTIHQWPATLVQPVGSPLSLECTVEGTSNPNLYWYRQAAGRGLQLLFYSVGIGQISSEVPQNLSASRPQDRQFILSSKKLLLSDSGFYLCAWSVPGRRDYGYTFGSGTRLTVV.

The gene calls are TRBV19 and TRBJ2-4, with a possible D match to TRBD2 (5 bases). Per germline, CDR1 LNHDA and CDR2 SQIVND (reference sequence). This CDR3 spans 16 amino acids. V shed 6 bases and J shed 1 base, with 16 bases lying between them. In DNA, the CDR3 is TGTGCCAGTAGCCCACCCCCCGGGATCGCCAAAAACATTCAGTACTTC. This codes for CASSPPPGIAKNIQYF.

The rearrangement uses TRBV6-1 and TRBJ1-1; 9 nucleotides line up with TRBD1. Germline CDR1 MNHNS, CDR2 SASEGT. V gave up 0 bases and J gave up 7 bases; unmatched junction bases: 9. The CDR3 has 16 residues. CDR3 in DNA: TGTGCCAGCAGTGAAGCCGGTTATGGGACAGGGCTTGAAGCTTTCTTT. Protein product: CASSEAGYGTGLEAFF.

The V and J genes are TRBV11-2 and TRBJ2-2; no firm D call. The V gene lost 5 bases and the J gene lost 0 bases, with 10 bases spanning the gap. The CDR3 sequence is 15 residues long. From germline, CDR1 is SGHAT and CDR2 FQNNGV. The CDR3 DNA reads TGTGCCAGCAGCCCCGACAATACGAACACCGGGGAGCTGTTTTTT. It specifies CASSPDNTNTGELFF.

V usage is TRBV6-1 and J usage is TRBJ1-1, with D uncertain. The CDR3 loop spans 13 amino acids. Between the trimmed V and J ends, which lost 2 bases and 7 bases, there was a span of 11 bases. Germline-derived CDR1 and CDR2 are MNHNS and SASEGT. The CDR3 region is CASSESQRGEAFF. CDR3 DNA: TGTGCCAGCAGTGAAAGCCAGCGGGGTGAAGCTTTCTTT.

V gene TRBV28 combines with J gene TRBJ1-4; D is unresolved. V was clipped by 2 bases and J by 2 bases, with 9 bases between them. Germline V gene data show CDR1 as MDHEN and CDR2 as SYDVKM. The CDR3 covers 15 residues. This CDR3 is CASSLTEVTNEKLFF. The CDR3 region has the DNA TGTGCCAGCAGTTTAACGGAGGTGACTAATGAAAAACTGTTTTTT.

This chain uses TRBV6-6 with TRBJ2-1; tentative D call: TRBD2 (6 bases). The CDR3 extends over 11 amino acids. Germline-derived CDR1 and CDR2 are MNHNY and SVGAGI (reference sequence). Trimming took off 10 bases at V and 15 bases at J, with 19 bases between the two ends. CDR3 DNA: TGTGCCACCTCTCCCGGGACTCAGCCGTTCTTC. Translating gives CATSPGTQPFF.

The chain carries TRBV19 and TRBJ1-1, with 9 bases identical to TRBD1. The CDR3 spans 17 residues. V was clipped by 7 bases and J by 6 bases; unmatched bases: 18. In germline, CDR1 is LNHDA, CDR2 SQIVND (reference sequence). CDR3 in amino acids: CASTHRDRVGLAAEAFF. DNA for the CDR3: TGTGCCAGTACCCACCGGGACAGGGTGGGTCTTGCAGCTGAAGCTTTCTTT. The whole variable domain, remainder taken from reference TRBV19 and TRBJ1-1, is DGGITQSPKYLFRKEGQNVTLSCEQNLNHDAMYWYRQDPGQGLRLIYYSQIVNDFQKGDIAEGYSVSREKKESFPLTVTSAQKNPTAFYLCASTHRDRVGLAAEAFFGQGTRLTVV.